The clone carrying this TCR beta chain was recorded many times. Antigen unknown. Germline V CDR1 and CDR2: SGHRS, YFSETQ. The CDR3 runs 14 residues. Trimming took 3 bases from V and 5 from J, leaving 12 bases between them. Synthesis of cDNA used 5'RACE (with 10-nucleotide random UMIs). Every sequencing run generated over 170 million TCR-beta sequences from 15-18 subjects. TCRdb re-analysed the 5' RACE reads in MiXCR, keeping a single row per CDR3 protein. Of around 15,000 distinct CDR3 sequences listed, approximately 8.8% are singletons. The data belong to a study of neurological immune-mediated disorders. Findings and limits, study-wide: Sharing of CDR3 amino acid sequences among expanded clones across subjects was absent, suggesting private repertoires in all groups. The study found the most TCR clonal expansion in HTLV-1-associated myelopathy and the least in multiple sclerosis, below healthy controls.

This TCR derives from a middle-aged man in good health. The chain has TRBV5-1 and TRBJ2-1; D may be TRBD2 (5 bases). The specimen sequenced was CD8+ T cells from blood. CDR3 coding DNA: TGCGCCAGCAGCTCCTGGACTGCCCACAATGAGCAGTTCTTC. Residues: CASSSWTAHNEQFF.